This T cell receptor (beta chain) originates from a study of OX40 agonist ivuxolimab in advanced cancers. Overall study context: Melanoma, hepatocellular carcinoma, head and neck or renal cell cancer occurred in dose-escalation patients. Study-wide results and limits: CD4+ and CD8+ blood T cells expanded clonally by week 6 at 0.1 to 3.0 mg/kg.

Between the trimmed V and J ends, which lost 7 bases and 5 bases, there was a span of 12 bases. This CDR3 comprises 13 residues. Germline CDR1 and CDR2: ENHRY and SYGVKD. Remarks on this clone: No antigen is known for it.

Assay used: immunoSEQ multiplex PCR; TCRdb lists only in-frame clones, some missing. The repertoire includes about 41,000 clones, roughly 80% of them detected once, and 2.5% to 3% sits in the top ten. The chain joins TRBV10-3 to TRBJ1-5; tentatively, D is TRBD1 (6 bases). The input for sequencing was CD4+ or CD8+ T cells sorted from blood, taken in a trial of the OX40 agonist ivuxolimab. The sequence was collected from an adult with an advanced solid tumor such as melanoma, head and neck, liver or kidney cancer. CDR3 in DNA: TGTGCCATCACTGGGGACACCGATCAGCCCCAGCATTTT. It is translated as CAITGDTDQPQHF.